This T cell receptor beta chain emerged from a study of cytotoxic CD8 clonotypes in ibrutinib-treated CLL. The table came from immunoSEQ multiplex PCR; TCRdb's copy has only in-frame clones and leaves some out. The sample yields about 160,000 clones, 70% to 90% seen once. Between the trimmed V and J ends, which lost 4 bases and 2 bases, there was a span of 8 bases. In germline, CDR1 is SGHVS, CDR2 FQNEAQ. The CDR3 length is 13 residues. This TCR was sampled from a human donor with chronic lymphocytic leukemia. The starting material was PBMCs, obtained at disease progression, from a patient treated with ibrutinib. The gene calls are TRBV7-8 and TRBJ2-5; no clear D gene. DNA for the CDR3: TGTGCCAGCAGCTCCTGGGGTCAAGAGACCCAGTACTTC. Its protein product is CASSSWGQETQYF.